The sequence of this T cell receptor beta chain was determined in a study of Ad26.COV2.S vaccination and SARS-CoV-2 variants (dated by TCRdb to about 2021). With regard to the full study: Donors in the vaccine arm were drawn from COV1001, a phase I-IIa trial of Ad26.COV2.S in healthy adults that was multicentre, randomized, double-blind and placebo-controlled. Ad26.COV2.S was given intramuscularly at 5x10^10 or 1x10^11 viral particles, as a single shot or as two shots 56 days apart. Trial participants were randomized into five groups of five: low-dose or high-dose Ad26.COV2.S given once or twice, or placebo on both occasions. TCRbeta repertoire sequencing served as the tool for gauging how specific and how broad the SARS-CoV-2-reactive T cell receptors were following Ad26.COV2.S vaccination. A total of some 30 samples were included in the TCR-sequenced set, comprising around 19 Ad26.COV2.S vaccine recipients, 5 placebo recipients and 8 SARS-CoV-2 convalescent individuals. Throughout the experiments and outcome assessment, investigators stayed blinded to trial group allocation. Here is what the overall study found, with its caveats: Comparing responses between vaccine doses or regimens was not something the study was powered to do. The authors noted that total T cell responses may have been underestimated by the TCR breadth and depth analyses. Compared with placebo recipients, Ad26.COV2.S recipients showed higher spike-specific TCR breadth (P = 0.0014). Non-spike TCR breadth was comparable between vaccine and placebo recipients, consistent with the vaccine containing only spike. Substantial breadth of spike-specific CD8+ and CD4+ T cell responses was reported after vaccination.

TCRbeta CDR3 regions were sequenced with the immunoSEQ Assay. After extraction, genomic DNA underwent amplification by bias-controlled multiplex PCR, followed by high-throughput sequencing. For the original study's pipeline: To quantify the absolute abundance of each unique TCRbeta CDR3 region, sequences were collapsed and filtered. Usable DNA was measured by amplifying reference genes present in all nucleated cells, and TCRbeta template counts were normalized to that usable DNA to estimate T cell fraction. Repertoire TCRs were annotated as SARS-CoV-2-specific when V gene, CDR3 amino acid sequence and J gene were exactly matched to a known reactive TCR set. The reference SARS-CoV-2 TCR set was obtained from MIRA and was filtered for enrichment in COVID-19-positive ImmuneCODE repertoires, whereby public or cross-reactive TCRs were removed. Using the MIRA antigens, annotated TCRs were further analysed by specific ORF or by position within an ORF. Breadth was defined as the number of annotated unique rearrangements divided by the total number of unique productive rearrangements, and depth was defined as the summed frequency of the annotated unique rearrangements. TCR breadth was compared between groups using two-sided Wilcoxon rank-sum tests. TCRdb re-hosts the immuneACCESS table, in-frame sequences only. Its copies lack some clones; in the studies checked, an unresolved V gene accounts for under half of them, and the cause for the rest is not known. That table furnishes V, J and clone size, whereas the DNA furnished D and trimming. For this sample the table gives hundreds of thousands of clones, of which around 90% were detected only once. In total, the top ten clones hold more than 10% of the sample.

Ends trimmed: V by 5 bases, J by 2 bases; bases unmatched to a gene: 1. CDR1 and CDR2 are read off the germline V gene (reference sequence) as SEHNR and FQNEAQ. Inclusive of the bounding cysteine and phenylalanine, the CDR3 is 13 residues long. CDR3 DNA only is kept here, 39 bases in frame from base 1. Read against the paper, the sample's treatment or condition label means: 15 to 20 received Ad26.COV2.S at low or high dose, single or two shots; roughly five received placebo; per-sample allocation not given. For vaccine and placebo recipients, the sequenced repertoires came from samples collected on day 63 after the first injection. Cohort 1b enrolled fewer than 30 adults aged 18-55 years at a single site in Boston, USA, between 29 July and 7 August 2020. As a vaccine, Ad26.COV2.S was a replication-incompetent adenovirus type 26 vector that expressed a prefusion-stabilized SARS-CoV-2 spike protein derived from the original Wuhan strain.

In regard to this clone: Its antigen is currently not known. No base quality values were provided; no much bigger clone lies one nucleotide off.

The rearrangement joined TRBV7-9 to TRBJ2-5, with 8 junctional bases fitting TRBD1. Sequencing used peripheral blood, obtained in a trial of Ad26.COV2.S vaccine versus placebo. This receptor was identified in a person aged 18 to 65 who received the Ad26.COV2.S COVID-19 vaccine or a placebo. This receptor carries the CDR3 CASSQGAQETQYF. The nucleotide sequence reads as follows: TGTGCCAGCAGCCAGGGGGCTCAAGAGACCCAGTACTTC. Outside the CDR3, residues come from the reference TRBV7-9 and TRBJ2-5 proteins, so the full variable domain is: DTGVSQNPRHKITKRGQNVTFRCDPISEHNRLYWYRQTLGQGPEFLTYFQNEAQLEKSRLLSDRFSAERPKGSFSTLEIQRTEQGDSAMYLCASSQGAQETQYFGPGTRLLVL.